This T cell receptor (beta chain) originates from a study of cytomegalovirus exposure and HLA in healthy donors. PCR was performed using 60 Vbeta and 13 Jbeta primers. Clones were sequenced by immunoSEQ multiplex PCR, and TCRdb holds only the in-frame ones, with some missing. The sample lists about 150,000 clones; over 70% were seen once. The CDR3 loop spans 13 amino acids. The J segment lost 8 bases and the V segment lost 4 bases, leaving 6 bases of the junction unmatched. Germline V gene lookup returns CDR1 SGHDT and CDR2 YYEEEE. The material sequenced was PBMCs. The sequence came from a man in his thirties or forties in good health and CMV-seropositive. The J gene is TRBJ1-2, the V gene TRBV5-6; the match to TRBD1 covers 9 bases. The CDR3 here is CASSPDRGRGYTF. As DNA, the CDR3 is TGTGCCAGCAGCCCAGACAGGGGGAGAGGCTACACCTTC.